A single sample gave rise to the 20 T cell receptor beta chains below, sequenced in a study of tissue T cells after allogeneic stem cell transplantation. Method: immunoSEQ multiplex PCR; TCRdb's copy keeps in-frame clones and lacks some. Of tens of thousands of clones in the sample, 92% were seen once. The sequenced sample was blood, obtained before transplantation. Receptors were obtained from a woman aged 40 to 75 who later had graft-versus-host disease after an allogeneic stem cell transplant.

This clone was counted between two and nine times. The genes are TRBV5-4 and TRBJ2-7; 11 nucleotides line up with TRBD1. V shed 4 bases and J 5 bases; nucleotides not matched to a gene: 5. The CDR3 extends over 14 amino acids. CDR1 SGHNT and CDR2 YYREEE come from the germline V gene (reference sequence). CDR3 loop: CASSRGDRGNEQYF. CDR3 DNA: TGTGCCAGCAGCAGGGGGGACAGGGGGAACGAGCAGTACTTC.

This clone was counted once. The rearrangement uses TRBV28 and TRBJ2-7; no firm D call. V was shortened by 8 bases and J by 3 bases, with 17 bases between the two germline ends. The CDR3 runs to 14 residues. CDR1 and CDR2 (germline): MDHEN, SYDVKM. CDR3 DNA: TGTGCCAGCGTACGCCGAACCCGGCTCTACGAGCAGTACTTC. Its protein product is CASVRRTRLYEQYF.

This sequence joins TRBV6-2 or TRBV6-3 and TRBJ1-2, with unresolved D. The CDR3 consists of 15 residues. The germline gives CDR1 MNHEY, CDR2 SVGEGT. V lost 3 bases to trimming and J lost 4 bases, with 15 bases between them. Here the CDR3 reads CASSYMTASGYGYTF. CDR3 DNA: TGTGCCAGCAGTTATATGACGGCCTCCGGCTATGGCTACACCTTC.

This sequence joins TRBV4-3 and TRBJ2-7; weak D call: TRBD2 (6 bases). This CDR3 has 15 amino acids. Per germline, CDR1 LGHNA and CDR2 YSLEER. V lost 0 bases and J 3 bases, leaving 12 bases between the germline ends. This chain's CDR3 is CASSQEWRGYYEQYF. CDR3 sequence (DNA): TGCGCCAGCAGCCAAGAGTGGAGGGGCTACTACGAGCAGTACTTC.

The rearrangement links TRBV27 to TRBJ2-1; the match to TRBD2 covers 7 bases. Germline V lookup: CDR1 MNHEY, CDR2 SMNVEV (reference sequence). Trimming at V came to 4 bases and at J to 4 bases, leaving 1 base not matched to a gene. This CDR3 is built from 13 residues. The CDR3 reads CASSSREYNEQFF. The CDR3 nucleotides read TGTGCCAGCAGTTCGCGGGAGTACAATGAGCAGTTCTTC.

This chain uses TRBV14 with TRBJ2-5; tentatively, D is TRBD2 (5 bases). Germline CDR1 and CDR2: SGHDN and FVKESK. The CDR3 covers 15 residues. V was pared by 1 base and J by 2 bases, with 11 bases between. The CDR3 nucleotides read TGTGCCAGCAGCCAAGGTTGGGTAGCGCAAGAGACCCAGTACTTC. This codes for CASSQGWVAQETQYF.

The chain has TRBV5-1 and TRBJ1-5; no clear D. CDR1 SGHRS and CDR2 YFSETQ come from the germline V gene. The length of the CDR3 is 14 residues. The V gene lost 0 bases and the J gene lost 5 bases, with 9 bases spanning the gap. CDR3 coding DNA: TGCGCCAGCAGCTTGGGACAAAGGGATCAGCCCCAGCATTTT. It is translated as CASSLGQRDQPQHF. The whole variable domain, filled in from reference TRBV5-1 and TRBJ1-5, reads KAGVTQTPRYLIKTRGQQVTLSCSPISGHRSVSWYQQTPGQGLQFLFEYFSETQRNKGNFPGRFSGRQFSNSRSEMNVSTLELGDSALYLCASSLGQRDQPQHFGDGTRLSIL.

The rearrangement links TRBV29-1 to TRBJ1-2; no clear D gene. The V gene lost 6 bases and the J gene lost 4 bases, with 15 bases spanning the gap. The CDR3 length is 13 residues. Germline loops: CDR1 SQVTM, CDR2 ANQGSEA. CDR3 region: CSVSPRLLYGYTF. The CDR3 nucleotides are TGCAGCGTCTCTCCGAGGTTGCTCTATGGCTACACCTTC.

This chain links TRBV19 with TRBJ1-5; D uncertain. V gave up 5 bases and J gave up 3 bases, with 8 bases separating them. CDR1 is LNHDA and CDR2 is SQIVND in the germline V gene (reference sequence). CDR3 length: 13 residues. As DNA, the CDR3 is TGTGCCAGTAGTCCGGGTCCCAATCAGCCCCAGCATTTT. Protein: CASSPGPNQPQHF.

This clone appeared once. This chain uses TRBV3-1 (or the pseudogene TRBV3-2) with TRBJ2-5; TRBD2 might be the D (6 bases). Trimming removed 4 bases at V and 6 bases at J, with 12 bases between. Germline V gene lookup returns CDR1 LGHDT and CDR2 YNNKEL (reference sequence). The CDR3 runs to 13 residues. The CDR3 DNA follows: TGTGCCAGCAGCCGGGAGGCGGTTCAGACCCAGTACTTC. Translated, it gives CASSREAVQTQYF.

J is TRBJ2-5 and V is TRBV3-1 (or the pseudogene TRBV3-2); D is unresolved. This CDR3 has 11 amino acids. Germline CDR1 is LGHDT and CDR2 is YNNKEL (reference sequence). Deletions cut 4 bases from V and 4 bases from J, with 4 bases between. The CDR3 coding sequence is TGTGCCAGCAGCCGGTTAGAGACCCAGTACTTC. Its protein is CASSRLETQYF.

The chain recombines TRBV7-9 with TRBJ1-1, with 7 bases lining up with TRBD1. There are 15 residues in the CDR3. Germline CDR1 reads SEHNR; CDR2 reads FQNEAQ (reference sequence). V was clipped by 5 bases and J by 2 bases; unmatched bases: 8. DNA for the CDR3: TGTGCCAGCAGCCTGGGACAGATACTTAACACTGAAGCTTTCTTT. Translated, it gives CASSLGQILNTEAFF.

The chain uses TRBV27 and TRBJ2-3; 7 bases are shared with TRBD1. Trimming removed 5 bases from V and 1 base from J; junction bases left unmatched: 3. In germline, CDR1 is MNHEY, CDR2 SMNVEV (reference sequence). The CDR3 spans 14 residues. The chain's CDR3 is CASSLTGRTDTQYF. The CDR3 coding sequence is TGTGCCAGCAGTCTGACAGGGCGCACAGATACGCAGTATTTT.

The CDR3 bases are TGTGCCAGCAGCTTGGGGACGGAGCAGTACTTC. It translates to CASSLGTEQYF. The chain is built from TRBV5-5 and TRBJ2-7; D remains ambiguous. V lost 0 bases and J lost 7, with 5 bases in between. Germline V gene data show CDR1 as SGHKS and CDR2 as YYEKEE (reference sequence). CDR3 length equals 11 residues.

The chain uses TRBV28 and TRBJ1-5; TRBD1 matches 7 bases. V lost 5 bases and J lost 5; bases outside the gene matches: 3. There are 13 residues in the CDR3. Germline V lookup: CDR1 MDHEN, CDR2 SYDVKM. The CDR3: CASSRQGYQPQHF. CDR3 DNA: TGTGCCAGCAGTAGACAGGGTTATCAGCCCCAGCATTTT.

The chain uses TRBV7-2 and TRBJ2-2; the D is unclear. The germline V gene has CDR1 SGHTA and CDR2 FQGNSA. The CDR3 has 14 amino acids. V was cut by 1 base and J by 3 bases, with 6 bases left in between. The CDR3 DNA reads TGTGCCAGCAGCTTAGGTCTCTACACCGGGGAGCTGTTTTTT. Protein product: CASSLGLYTGELFF.

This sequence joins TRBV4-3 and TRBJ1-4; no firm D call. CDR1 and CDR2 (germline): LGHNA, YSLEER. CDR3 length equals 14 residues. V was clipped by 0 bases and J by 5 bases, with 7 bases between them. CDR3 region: CASSQDQANEKLFF. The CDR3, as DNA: TGCGCCAGCAGCCAAGATCAGGCAAATGAAAAACTGTTTTTT.

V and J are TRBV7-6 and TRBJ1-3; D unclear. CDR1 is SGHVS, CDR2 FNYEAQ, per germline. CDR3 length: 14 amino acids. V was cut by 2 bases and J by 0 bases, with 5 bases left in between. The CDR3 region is CASSLYRSGNTIYF. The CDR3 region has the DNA TGTGCCAGCAGCTTATATCGCTCTGGAAACACCATATATTTT.

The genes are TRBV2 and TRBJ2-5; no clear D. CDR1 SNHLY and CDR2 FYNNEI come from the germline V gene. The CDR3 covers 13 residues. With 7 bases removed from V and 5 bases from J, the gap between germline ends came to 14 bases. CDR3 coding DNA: TGTGCCAGCAAAGAAGGATCCGAGGAGACCCAGTACTTC. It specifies CASKEGSEETQYF.

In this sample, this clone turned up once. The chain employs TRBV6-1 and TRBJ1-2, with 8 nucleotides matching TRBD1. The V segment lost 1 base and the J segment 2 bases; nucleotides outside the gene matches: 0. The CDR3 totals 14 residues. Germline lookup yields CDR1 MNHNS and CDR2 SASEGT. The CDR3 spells CASSEDRGNYGYTF. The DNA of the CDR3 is TGTGCCAGCAGTGAAGACAGGGGGAACTATGGCTACACCTTC.